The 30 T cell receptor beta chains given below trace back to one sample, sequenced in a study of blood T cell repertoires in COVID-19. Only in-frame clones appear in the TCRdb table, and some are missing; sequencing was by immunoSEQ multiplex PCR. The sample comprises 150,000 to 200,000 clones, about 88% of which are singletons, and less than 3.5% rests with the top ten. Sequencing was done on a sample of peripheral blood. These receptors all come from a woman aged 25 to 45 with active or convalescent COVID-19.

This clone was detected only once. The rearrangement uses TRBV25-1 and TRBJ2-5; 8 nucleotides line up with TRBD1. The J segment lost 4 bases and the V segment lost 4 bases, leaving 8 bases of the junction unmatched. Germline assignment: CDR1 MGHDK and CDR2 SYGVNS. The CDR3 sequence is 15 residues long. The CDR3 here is CASSAQTGAVETQYF. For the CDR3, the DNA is TGTGCCAGCAGTGCTCAGACAGGGGCGGTAGAGACCCAGTACTTC.

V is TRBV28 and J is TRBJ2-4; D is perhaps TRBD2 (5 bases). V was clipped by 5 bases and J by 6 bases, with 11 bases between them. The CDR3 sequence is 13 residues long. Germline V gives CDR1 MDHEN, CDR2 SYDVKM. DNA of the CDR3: TGTGCCAGCAGTCAGACTATTCTAAACATTCAGTACTTC. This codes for CASSQTILNIQYF.

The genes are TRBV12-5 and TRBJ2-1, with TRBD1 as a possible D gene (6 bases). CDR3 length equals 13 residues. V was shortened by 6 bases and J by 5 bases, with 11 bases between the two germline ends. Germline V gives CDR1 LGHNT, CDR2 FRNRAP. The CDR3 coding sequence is TGTGCTAGTGGCTCGGCAGGGGACAATGAGCAGTTCTTC. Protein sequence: CASGSAGDNEQFF.

The CDR3 spells CASSSLGTGQETQYF. DNA for the CDR3: TGTGCCAGCAGTTCCCTCGGGACAGGACAAGAGACCCAGTACTTC. V and J are TRBV27 and TRBJ2-5; 8 bases match TRBD1. The CDR3 totals 15 residues. Germline V gives CDR1 MNHEY, CDR2 SMNVEV (reference sequence). Trimming at V came to 4 bases and at J to 2 bases, leaving 6 bases not matched to a gene.

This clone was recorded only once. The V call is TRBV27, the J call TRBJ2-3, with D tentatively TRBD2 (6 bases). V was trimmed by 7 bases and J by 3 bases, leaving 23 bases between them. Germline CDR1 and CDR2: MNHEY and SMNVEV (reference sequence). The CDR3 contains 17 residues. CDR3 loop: CASTTPGRGLGTDTQYF. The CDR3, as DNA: TGTGCCAGCACCACTCCCGGGAGAGGGCTCGGGACAGATACGCAGTATTTT.

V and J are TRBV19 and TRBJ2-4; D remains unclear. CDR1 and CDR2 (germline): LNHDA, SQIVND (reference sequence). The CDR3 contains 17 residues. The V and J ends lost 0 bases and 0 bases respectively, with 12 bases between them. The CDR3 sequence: CASSIDRATLAKNIQYF. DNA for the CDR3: TGTGCCAGTAGTATAGATCGCGCCACTTTAGCCAAAAACATTCAGTACTTC.

The CDR3 bases are TGTGCCAGCAGCAAACAGACGGAGACCCAGTACTTC. Translated, it gives CASSKQTETQYF. The chain uses TRBV12-3 or TRBV12-4 and TRBJ2-5; unclear D gene. This CDR3 is 12 amino acids long. The V and J ends lost 6 bases and 5 bases respectively, with 10 bases between them.

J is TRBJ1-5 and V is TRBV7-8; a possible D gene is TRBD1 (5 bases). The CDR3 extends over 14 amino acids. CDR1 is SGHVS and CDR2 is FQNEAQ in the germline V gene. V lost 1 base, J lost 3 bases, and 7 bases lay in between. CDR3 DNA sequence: TGTGCCAGCAGCTTAGGACAGCCCAATCAGCCCCAGCATTTT. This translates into CASSLGQPNQPQHF.

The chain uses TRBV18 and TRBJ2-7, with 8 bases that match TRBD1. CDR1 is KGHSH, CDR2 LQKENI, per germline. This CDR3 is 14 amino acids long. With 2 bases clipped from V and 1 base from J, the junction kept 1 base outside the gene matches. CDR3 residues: CASSPDRGSYEQYF. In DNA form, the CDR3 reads TGTGCCAGCTCACCAGACAGGGGATCCTACGAGCAGTACTTC.

The CDR3 DNA reads as TGTGCCAGCAGCTTAGGTAGGACTGGGGGCGGTCAGCCCCAGCATTTT. It translates to CASSLGRTGGGQPQHF. The chain recombines TRBV7-6 with TRBJ1-5, with a tentative D call TRBD1 (6 bases). Germline loops: CDR1 SGHVS, CDR2 FNYEAQ. The V end lost 1 base, the J end lost 6 bases, and 16 bases lay between the germline ends. There are 16 residues in the CDR3.

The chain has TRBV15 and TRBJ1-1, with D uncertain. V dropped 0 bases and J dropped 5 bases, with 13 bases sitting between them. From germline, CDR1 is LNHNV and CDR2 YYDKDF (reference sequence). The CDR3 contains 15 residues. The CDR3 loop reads CATSRDPGRHTEAFF. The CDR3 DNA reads TGTGCCACCAGCAGAGATCCTGGCAGGCATACTGAAGCTTTCTTT.

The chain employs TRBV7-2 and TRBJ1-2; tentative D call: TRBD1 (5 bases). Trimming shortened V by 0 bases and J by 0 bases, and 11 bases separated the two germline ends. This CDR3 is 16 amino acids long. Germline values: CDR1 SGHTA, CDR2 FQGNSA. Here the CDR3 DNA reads TGTGCCAGCAGCTTAGCGAGTGGGGCTGCTAACTATGGCTACACCTTC. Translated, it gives CASSLASGAANYGYTF.

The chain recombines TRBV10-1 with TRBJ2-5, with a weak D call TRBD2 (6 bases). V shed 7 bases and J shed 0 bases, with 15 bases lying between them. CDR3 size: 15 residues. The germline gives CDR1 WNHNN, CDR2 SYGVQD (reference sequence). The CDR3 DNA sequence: TGCGCCAGCACCTCCGGGACTCTGTACCAAGAGACCCAGTACTTC. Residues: CASTSGTLYQETQYF.

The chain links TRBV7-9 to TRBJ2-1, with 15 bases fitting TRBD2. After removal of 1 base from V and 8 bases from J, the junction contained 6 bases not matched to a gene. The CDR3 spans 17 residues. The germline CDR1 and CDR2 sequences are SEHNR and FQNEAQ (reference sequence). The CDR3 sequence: CASSLEGLAGGPDEQFF. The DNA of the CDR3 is TGTGCCAGCAGCTTAGAAGGACTAGCGGGAGGGCCGGATGAGCAGTTCTTC.

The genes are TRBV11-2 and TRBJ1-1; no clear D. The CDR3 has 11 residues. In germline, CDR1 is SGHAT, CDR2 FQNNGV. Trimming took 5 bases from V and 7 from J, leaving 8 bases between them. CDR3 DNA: TGTGCCAGCAGCCCCTTCAGTGAAGCTTTCTTT. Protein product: CASSPFSEAFF.

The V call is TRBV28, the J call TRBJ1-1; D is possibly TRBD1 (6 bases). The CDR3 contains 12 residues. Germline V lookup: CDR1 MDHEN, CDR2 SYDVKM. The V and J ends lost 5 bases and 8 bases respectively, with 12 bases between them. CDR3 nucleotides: TGTGCCAGCAGTAAACAGGGATACGAAGCTTTCTTT. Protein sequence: CASSKQGYEAFF.

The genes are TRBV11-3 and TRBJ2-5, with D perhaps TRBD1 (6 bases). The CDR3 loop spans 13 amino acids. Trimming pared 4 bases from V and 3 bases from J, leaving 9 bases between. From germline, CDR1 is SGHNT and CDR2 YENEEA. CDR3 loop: CASSSRTEETQYF. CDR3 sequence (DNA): TGTGCCAGCAGCTCCCGGACAGAAGAGACCCAGTACTTC.

CDR3: CASSPTASGNTIYF. For the CDR3, the DNA is TGTGCCAGCAGCCCTACAGCTTCTGGAAACACCATATATTTT. The genes are TRBV11-3 and TRBJ1-3; D not certain. CDR1 SGHNT and CDR2 YENEEA come from the germline V gene. This CDR3 has 14 amino acids. The ends were cut back, 5 bases at V and 1 base at J, with 9 bases in the middle. The entire variable domain, with the rest obtained from reference TRBV11-3 and TRBJ1-3, is as follows: EAGVVQSPRYKIIEKKQPVAFWCNPISGHNTLYWYLQNLGQGPELLIRYENEEAVDDSQLPKDRFSAERLKGVDSTLKIQPAELGDSAVYLCASSPTASGNTIYFGEGSWLTVV.

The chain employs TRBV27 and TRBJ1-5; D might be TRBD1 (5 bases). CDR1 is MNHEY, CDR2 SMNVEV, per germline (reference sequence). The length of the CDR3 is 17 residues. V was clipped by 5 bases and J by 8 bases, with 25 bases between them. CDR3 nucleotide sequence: TGTGCCAGCAGTCCCCTCCCCAGGGAAGGTTTAGTGGAGCCCCAGCATTTT. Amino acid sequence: CASSPLPREGLVEPQHF.

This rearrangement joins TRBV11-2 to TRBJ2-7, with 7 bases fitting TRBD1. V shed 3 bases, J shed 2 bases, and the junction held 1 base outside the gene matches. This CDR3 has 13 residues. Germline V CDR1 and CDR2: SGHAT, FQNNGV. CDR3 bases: TGTGCCAGCAGCTTCCAGGGGGCCTACGAGCAGTACTTC. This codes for CASSFQGAYEQYF. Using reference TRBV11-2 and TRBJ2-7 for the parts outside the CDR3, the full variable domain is EAGVAQSPRYKIIEKRQSVAFWCNPISGHATLYWYQQILGQGPKLLIQFQNNGVVDDSQLPKDRFSAERLKGVDSTLKIQPAKLEDSAVYLCASSFQGAYEQYFGPGTRLTVT.

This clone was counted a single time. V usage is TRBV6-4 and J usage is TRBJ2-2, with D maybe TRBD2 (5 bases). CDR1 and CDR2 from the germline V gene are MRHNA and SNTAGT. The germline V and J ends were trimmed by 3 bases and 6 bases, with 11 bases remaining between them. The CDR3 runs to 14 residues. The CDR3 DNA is TGTGCCAGCAGTGAGGTGGTGGGAGCCGGGGAGCTGTTTTTT. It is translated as CASSEVVGAGELFF.

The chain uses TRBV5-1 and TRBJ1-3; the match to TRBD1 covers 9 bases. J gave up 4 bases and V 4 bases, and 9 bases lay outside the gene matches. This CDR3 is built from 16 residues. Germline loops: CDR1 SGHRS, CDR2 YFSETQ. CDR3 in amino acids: CASSPATGTGGNTIYF. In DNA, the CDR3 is TGCGCCAGCAGCCCGGCCACCGGGACAGGGGGAAACACCATATATTTT.

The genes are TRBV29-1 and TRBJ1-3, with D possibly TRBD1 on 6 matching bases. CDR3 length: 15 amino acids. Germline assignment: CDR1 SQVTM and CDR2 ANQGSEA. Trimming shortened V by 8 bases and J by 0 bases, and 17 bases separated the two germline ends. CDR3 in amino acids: CSISGTNNSGNTIYF. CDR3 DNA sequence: TGCAGCATCTCCGGGACAAACAACTCTGGAAACACCATATATTTT.

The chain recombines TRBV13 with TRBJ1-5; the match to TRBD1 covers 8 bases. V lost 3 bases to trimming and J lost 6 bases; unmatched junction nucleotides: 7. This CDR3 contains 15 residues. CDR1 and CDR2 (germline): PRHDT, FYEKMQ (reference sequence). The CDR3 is CASSFSGTGLQPQHF. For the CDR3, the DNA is TGTGCCAGCAGCTTTTCCGGGACAGGCCTTCAGCCCCAGCATTTT.

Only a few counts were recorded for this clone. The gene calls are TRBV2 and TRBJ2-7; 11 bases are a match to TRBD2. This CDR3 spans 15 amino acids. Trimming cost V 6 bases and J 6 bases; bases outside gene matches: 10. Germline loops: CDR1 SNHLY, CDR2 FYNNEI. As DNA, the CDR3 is TGTGCCAGCAGCGAGGTAGCGGGAGGGTCCACCGAGCAGTACTTC. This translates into CASSEVAGGSTEQYF.

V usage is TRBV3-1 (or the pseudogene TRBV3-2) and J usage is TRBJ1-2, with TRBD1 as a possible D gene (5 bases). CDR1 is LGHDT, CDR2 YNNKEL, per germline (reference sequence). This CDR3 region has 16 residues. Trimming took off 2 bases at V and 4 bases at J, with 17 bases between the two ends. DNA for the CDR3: TGTGCCAGCAGCCAAAACTTACGCAGGGACTCCTATGGCTACACCTTC. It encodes CASSQNLRRDSYGYTF.

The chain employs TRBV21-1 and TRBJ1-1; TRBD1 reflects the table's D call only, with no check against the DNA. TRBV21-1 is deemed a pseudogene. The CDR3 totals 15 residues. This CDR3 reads CARTGQGRRNTEAFF. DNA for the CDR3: TGTGCCAGAACCGGACAGGGGAGGAGGAACACTGAAGCTTTCTTT.

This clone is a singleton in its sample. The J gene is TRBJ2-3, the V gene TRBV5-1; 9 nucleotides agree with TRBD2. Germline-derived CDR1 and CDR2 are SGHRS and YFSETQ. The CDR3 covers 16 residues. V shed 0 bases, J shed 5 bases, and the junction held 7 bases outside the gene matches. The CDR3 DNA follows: TGCGCCAGCAGCTTGGAACTAGCGGGTGCAATAGATACGCAGTATTTT. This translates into CASSLELAGAIDTQYF.

CDR3 nucleotide sequence: TGTGCCAGCAGCCCTCGGGACACCGCGTTACAAGAGACCCAGTACTTC. Protein sequence: CASSPRDTALQETQYF. This chain links TRBV7-9 with TRBJ2-5, with D perhaps TRBD1 (6 bases). Per germline, CDR1 SEHNR and CDR2 FQNEAQ (reference sequence). With 5 bases removed from V and 2 bases from J, the gap between germline ends came to 18 bases. The CDR3 totals 16 residues.

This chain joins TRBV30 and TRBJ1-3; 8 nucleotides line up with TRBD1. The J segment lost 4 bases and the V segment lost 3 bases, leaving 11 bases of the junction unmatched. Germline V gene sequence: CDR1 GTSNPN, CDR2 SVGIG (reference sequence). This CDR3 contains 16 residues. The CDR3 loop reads CAWRTQGAGSGNTIYF. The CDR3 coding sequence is TGTGCCTGGAGGACGCAGGGGGCGGGTAGCGGAAACACCATATATTTT. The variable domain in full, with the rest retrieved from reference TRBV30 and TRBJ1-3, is SQTIHQWPATLVQPVGSPLSLECTVEGTSNPNLYWYRQAAGRGLQLLFYSVGIGQISSEVPQNLSASRPQDRQFILSSKKLLLSDSGFYLCAWRTQGAGSGNTIYFGEGSWLTVV.